This TCR beta chain derives from a study of brain T cells in children with intractable seizures. Study conclusions and caveats: HCMV serostatus was not known, and viral specificity came from CDR3 similarity only.

The table came from immunoSEQ multiplex PCR; TCRdb's copy has only in-frame clones and leaves some out. Of 110,000 or so clones in the sample, around 94% are singletons; the top ten hold 3.5% to 4.5%. V trimming: 0 bases; J trimming: 1 base; junction bases outside the gene matches: 13. CDR1 is SGHDN and CDR2 is FVKESK in the germline V gene. The CDR3 has 19 amino acids. Regarding this clone: What it binds is unknown.

This sequence joins TRBV14 and TRBJ1-1; 8 bases align to TRBD1. Sequencing used peripheral blood, obtained at surgery. This clonotype originated in a boy younger than two with hemimegalencephaly and intractable seizures. CDR3 DNA sequence: TGTGCCAGCAGCCAAGATTCCGAAAGACAGGACAGGGAGAACACTGAAGCTTTCTTT. This gives the protein CASSQDSERQDRENTEAFF.